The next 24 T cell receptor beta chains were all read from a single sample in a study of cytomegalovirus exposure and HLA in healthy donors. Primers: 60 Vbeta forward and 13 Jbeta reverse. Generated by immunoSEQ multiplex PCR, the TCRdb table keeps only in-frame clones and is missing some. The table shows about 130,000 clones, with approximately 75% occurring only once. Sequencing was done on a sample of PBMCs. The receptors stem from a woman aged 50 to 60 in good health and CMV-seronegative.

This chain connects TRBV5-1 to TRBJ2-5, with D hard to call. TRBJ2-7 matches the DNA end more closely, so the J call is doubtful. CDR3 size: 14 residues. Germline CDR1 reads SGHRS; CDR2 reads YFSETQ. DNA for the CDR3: TGCGCCAGCAGCTTGGGTAGAATCTCCTACGAGCAGTACTTC. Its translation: CASSLGRISYEQYF.

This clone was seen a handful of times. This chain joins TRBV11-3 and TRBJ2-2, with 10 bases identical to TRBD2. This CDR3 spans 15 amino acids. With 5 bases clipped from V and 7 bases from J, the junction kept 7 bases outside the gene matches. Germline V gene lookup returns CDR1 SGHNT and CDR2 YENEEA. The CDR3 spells CASSPGLAIGGELFF. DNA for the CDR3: TGTGCCAGCAGCCCGGGACTAGCGATTGGCGGGGAGCTGTTTTTT.

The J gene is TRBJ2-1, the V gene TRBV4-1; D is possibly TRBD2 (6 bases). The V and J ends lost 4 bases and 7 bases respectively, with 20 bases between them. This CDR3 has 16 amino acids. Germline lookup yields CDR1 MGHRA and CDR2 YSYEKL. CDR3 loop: CASSPQTSWAENEQFF. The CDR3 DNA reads TGCGCCAGCAGCCCCCAGACTAGTTGGGCCGAAAATGAGCAGTTCTTC.

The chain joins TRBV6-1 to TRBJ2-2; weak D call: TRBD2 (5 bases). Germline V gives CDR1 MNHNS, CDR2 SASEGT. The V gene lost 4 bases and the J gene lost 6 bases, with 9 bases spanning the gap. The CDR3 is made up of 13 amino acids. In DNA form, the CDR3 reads TGTGCCAGCAGTGCTACTAGTGCCGGGGAGCTGTTTTTT. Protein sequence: CASSATSAGELFF.

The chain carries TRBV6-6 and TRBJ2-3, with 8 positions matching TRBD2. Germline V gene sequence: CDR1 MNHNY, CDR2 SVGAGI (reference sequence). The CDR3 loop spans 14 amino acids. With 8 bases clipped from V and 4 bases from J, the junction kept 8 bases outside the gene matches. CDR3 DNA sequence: TGTGCCAGCTCACGAAGCGGGAGCGCAGATACGCAGTATTTT. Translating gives CASSRSGSADTQYF.

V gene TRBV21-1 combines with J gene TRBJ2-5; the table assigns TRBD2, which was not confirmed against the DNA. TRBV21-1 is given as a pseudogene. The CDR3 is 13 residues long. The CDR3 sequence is CATSPGIGETQYF. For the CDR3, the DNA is TGTGCCACCTCGCCGGGGATAGGAGAGACCCAGTACTTC.

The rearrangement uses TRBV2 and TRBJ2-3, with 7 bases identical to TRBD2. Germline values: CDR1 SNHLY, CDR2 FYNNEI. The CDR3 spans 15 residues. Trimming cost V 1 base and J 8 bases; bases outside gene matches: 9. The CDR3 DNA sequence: TGTGCCAGCAGTGAAGGCGGGAGCGGGGTCGGTACGCAGTATTTT. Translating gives CASSEGGSGVGTQYF.

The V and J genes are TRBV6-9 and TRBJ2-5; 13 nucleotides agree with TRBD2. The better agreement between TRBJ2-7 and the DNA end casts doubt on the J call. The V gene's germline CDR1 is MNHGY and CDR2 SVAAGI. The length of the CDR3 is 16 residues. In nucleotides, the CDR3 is TGTGCCAGCAGCAAACGTCGGGGACTAGCGGGGTACGAGCAGTACTTC. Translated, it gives CASSKRRGLAGYEQYF.

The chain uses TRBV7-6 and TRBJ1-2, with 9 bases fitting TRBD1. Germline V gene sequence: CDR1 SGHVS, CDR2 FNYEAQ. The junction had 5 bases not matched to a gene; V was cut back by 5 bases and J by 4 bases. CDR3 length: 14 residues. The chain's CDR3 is CASSAQGAGYGYTF. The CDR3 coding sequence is TGTGCCAGCAGCGCACAGGGGGCGGGCTATGGCTACACCTTC.

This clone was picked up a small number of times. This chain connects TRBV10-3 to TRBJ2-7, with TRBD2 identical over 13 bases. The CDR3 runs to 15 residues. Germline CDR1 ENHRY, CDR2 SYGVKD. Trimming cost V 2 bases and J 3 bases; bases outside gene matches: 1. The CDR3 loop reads CAISEGTSGIYEQYF. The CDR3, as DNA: TGTGCCATCAGTGAGGGGACTAGCGGGATCTACGAGCAGTACTTC.

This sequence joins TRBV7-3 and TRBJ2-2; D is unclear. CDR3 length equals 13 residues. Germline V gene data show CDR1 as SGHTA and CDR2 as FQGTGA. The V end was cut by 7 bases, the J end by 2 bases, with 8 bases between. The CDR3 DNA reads TGTGCCAGCACCCTCCCTAACACCGGGGAGCTGTTTTTT. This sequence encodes CASTLPNTGELFF.

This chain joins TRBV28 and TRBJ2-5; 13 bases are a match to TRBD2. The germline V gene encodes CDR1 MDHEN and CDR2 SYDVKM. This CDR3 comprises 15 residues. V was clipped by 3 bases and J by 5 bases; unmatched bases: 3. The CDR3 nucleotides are TGTGCCAGCAGTTTGGGACTAGCGGGATGGGAGACCCAGTACTTC. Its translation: CASSLGLAGWETQYF.

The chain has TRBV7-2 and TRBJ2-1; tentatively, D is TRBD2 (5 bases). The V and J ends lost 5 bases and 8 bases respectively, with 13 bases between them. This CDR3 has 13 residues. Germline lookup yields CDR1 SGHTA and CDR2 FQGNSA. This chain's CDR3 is CASSPDLEDEQFF. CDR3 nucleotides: TGTGCCAGCAGCCCAGACCTGGAGGATGAGCAGTTCTTC.

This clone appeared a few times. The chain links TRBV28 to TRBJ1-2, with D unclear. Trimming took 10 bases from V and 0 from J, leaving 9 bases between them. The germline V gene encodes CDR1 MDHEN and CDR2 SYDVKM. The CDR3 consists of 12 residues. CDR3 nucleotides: TGTGCCACGTCAGGTACTAACTATGGCTACACCTTC. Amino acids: CATSGTNYGYTF.

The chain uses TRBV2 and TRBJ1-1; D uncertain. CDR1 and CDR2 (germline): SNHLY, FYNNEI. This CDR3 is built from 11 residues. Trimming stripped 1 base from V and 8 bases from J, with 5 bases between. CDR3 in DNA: TGTGCCAGCAGTGAAGTTAGAGAAGCTTTCTTT. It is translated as CASSEVREAFF.

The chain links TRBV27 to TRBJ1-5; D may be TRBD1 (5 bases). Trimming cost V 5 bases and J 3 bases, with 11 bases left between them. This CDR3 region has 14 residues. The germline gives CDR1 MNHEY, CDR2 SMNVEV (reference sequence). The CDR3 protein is CASSAQGFNQPQHF. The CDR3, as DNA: TGTGCCAGCAGTGCCCAGGGTTTCAATCAGCCCCAGCATTTT.

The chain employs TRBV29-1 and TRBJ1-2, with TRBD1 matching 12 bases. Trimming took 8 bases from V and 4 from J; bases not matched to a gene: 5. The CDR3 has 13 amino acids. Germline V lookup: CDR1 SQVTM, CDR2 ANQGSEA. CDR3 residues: CSSGTGGSYGYTF. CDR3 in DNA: TGCAGCTCCGGGACAGGGGGCAGCTATGGCTACACCTTC.

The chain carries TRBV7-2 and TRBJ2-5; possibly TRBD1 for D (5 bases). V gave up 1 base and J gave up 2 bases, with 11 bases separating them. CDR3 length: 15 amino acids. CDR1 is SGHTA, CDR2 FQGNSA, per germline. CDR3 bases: TGTGCCAGCAGCTTAGACCCCCAGGGACAAGAGACCCAGTACTTC. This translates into CASSLDPQGQETQYF.

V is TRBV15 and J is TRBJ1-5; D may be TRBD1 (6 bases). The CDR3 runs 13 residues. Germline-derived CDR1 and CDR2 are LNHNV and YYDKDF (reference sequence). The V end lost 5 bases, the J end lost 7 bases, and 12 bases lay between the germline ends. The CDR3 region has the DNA TGTGCCACCAGCGATACAGGGTCACAGCCCCAGCATTTT. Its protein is CATSDTGSQPQHF.

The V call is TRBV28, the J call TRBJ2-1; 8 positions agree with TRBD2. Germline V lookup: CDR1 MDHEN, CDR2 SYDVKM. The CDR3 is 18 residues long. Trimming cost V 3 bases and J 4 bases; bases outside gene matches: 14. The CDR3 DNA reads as TGTGCCAGCAGTTTCGGTGGGAGGGGGACTAGGTTGTACAATGAGCAGTTCTTC. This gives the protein CASSFGGRGTRLYNEQFF.

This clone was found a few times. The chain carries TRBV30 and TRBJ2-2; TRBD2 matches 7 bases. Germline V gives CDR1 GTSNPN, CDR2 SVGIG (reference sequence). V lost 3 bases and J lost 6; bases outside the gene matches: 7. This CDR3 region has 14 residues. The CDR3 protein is CAWRAGVVSGELFF. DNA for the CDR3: TGTGCCTGGAGGGCGGGAGTTGTATCCGGGGAGCTGTTTTTT.

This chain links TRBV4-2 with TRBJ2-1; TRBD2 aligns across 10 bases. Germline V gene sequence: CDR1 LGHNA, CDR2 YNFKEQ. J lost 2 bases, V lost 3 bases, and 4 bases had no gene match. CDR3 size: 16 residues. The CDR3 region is CASSQLTSGAYNEQFF. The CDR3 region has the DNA TGTGCCAGCAGCCAGCTCACTAGCGGGGCCTACAATGAGCAGTTCTTC.

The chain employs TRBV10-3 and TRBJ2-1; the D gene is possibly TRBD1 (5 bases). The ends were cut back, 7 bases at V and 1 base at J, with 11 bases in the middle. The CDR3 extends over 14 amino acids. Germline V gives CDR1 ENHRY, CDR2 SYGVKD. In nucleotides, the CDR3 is TGTGCCATCAATCAGGGTTCGTCCTACAATGAGCAGTTCTTC. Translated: CAINQGSSYNEQFF.

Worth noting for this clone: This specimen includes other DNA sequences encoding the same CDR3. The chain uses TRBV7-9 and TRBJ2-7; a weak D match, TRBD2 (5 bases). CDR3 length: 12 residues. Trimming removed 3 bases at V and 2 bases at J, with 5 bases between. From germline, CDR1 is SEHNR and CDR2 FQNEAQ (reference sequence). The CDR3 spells CASSLGAYEQYF. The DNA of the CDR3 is TGTGCCAGCAGCTTGGGAGCCTACGAGCAGTACTTC. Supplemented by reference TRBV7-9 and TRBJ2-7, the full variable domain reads DTGVSQNPRHKITKRGQNVTFRCDPISEHNRLYWYRQTLGQGPEFLTYFQNEAQLEKSRLLSDRFSAERPKGSFSTLEIQRTEQGDSAMYLCASSLGAYEQYFGPGTRLTVT.